What follows are 7 T cell receptor beta chains derived from one specimen sequenced in a study of cytomegalovirus exposure and HLA in healthy donors (dated by TCRdb to 2016 to 2017). Library creation used the immunoSEQ multiplex PCR assay. TCRdb provides this immuneACCESS table in a form limited to in-frame rearrangements. Some clones are lacking; in checked studies, under half of them reflect an unresolved V gene, and why the rest are absent is not known. The sample table holds 90,000 to 150,000 clones, of which more than 70% were seen once. The leading ten clones occupy roughly 5.3% of the sample. The sample was PBMCs. All receptors come from a man younger than 30 in good health and CMV-seronegative.

This clone was seen once. The chain has TRBV5-1 and TRBJ1-1, with D unresolved. CDR1 is SGHRS and CDR2 is YFSETQ in the germline V gene. The CDR3 loop spans 14 amino acids. Trimming removed 1 base at V and 6 bases at J, with 13 bases between. CDR3 nucleotide sequence: TGCGCCAGCAGCTTGCTAAAGGAGGAATCTGAAGCTTTCTTT. It yields the protein CASSLLKEESEAFF.

The chain joins TRBV25-1 to TRBJ2-5; 7 positions match TRBD1. This CDR3 spans 17 amino acids. Trimming took 3 bases from V and 5 from J; bases not matched to a gene: 15. Germline V gene data show CDR1 as MGHDK and CDR2 as SYGVNS. CDR3: CASSETNRGSSSETQYF. DNA for the CDR3: TGTGCCAGCAGTGAGACGAACAGGGGCTCCTCCAGTGAGACCCAGTACTTC. Together with reference TRBV25-1 and TRBJ2-5, the CDR3 gives the full variable domain: EADIYQTPRYLVIGTGKKITLECSQTMGHDKMYWYQQDPGMELHLIHYSYGVNSTEKGDLSSESTVSRIRTEHFPLTLESARPSHTSQYLCASSETNRGSSSETQYFGPGTRLLVL.

This clone has at least ten counts. The genes are TRBV7-9 and TRBJ1-2; D may be TRBD1 (5 bases). The CDR3 has 12 residues. V gave up 5 bases and J gave up 7 bases, with 11 bases separating them. Germline V lookup: CDR1 SEHNR, CDR2 FQNEAQ (reference sequence). The CDR3 is CASSDGGFGYTF. CDR3 DNA: TGTGCCAGCAGCGACGGGGGTTTTGGCTACACCTTC.

This chain joins TRBV15 and TRBJ1-2; possibly TRBD1 for D (6 bases). V shed 1 base and J shed 0 bases, with 27 bases lying between them. CDR3 length: 21 residues. Germline CDR1 is LNHNV and CDR2 is YYDKDF (reference sequence). As DNA, the CDR3 is TGTGCCACCAGCAGAGGGGGTGTGGAGGTCGGGACAAGGAGGCCTAACTATGGCTACACCTTC. It yields the protein CATSRGGVEVGTRRPNYGYTF.

This rearrangement joins TRBV11-2 to TRBJ2-1; 13 nucleotides agree with TRBD2. After removal of 5 bases from V and 2 bases from J, the junction contained 9 bases not matched to a gene. CDR3 length: 18 amino acids. Germline values: CDR1 SGHAT, CDR2 FQNNGV. CDR3 in DNA: TGTGCCAGCAGCCCCAGGACTAGCGGGAGAGGGGCCTACAATGAGCAGTTCTTC. Translation: CASSPRTSGRGAYNEQFF.

This chain uses TRBV27 with TRBJ1-2; possibly TRBD1 for D (5 bases). The CDR3 sequence is 18 residues long. Per the germline V gene, CDR1 is MNHEY and CDR2 is SMNVEV (reference sequence). V gave up 0 bases and J gave up 0 bases, with 17 bases separating them. The DNA of the CDR3 is TGTGCCAGCAGTTTATCTAACCCATGGGGCCTTTCTAACTATGGCTACACCTTC. It translates to CASSLSNPWGLSNYGYTF.

This clone occurred once. The chain uses TRBV27 and TRBJ2-1; D is perhaps TRBD1 (6 bases). The germline CDR1 and CDR2 sequences are MNHEY and SMNVEV (reference sequence). V was shortened by 8 bases and J by 8 bases, with 16 bases between the two germline ends. The CDR3 sequence is 13 residues long. CDR3 DNA: TGTGCCAGCGGAGAAACAGGGATACATGAGCAGTTCTTC. Protein sequence: CASGETGIHEQFF.